The 22 T cell receptor beta chains below come from one sample, sequenced in a study of CD8+ T cells in alopecia areata. The authors extracted RNA and reverse transcribed it into cDNA as the sequencing template. Some clones are missing from TCRdb's copy, which holds only in-frame ones; the method was immunoSEQ multiplex PCR. Of 150,000 or so clones listed, 40% to 50% are singletons. Sequencing was performed on CD4+ T cells sorted from blood. The receptors derive from a human donor with alopecia areata.

The chain joins TRBV7-3 to TRBJ2-5; no clear D gene. The DNA end is more similar to TRBJ2-7, so the J call may be wrong. CDR3 length: 14 residues. CDR1 and CDR2 (germline): SGHTA, FQGTGA. CDR3 coding DNA: TGTGCCAGCAGCTCCCAAGGCCCAACCTACGAGCAGTACTTC. Translation gives CASSSQGPTYEQYF.

The rearrangement links TRBV30 to TRBJ2-7, with TRBD1 identical over 7 bases. The V segment lost 3 bases and the J segment 3 bases; nucleotides outside the gene matches: 17. This CDR3 spans 17 amino acids. CDR1 is GTSNPN, CDR2 SVGIG, per germline (reference sequence). The DNA of the CDR3 is TGTGCCTGGAGGCCCTCCTACAGGGGCCAACAGAGCTACGAGCAGTACTTC. Translated, it gives CAWRPSYRGQQSYEQYF.

This clone has only a few counts. The chain recombines TRBV29-1 with TRBJ2-1, with D hard to call. V dropped 7 bases and J dropped 5 bases, with 12 bases sitting between them. CDR1 and CDR2 from the germline V gene are SQVTM and ANQGSEA. This CDR3 spans 12 amino acids. The CDR3 DNA follows: TGCAGCGCAGCCTACTACGACAATGAGCAGTTCTTC. It translates to CSAAYYDNEQFF.

This sequence joins TRBV29-1 and TRBJ2-3; tentatively, D is TRBD2 (6 bases). This CDR3 contains 16 residues. The germline V gene has CDR1 SQVTM and CDR2 ANQGSEA. Trimming shortened V by 5 bases and J by 7 bases, and 25 bases separated the two germline ends. In DNA, the CDR3 is TGCAGCGTTAAAACGCAGGGAGGCGGGACGGTATATACGCAGTATTTT. Residues: CSVKTQGGGTVYTQYF.

V gene TRBV25-1 combines with J gene TRBJ1-1; possible D gene TRBD1, 6 bases. V was cut by 3 bases and J by 0 bases, with 14 bases left in between. The germline V gene has CDR1 MGHDK and CDR2 SYGVNS. CDR3 length: 16 amino acids. CDR3 nucleotides: TGTGCCAGCAGTGAGCTCAGGGGCTTAGTGAACACTGAAGCTTTCTTT. Translating gives CASSELRGLVNTEAFF.

This clone was seen more than once but under ten times. The chain couples TRBV6-5 to TRBJ2-5; D is unclear. This CDR3 has 14 amino acids. Trimming took 7 bases from V and 4 from J, leaving 16 bases between them. Germline V gives CDR1 MNHEY, CDR2 SVGAGI. The CDR3 loop is CASTPRRKTETQYF. The CDR3 DNA reads as TGTGCCAGCACACCACGTAGGAAAACAGAGACCCAGTACTTC.

The V gene is TRBV28, the J gene TRBJ2-7; 9 bases fit TRBD1. From germline, CDR1 is MDHEN and CDR2 SYDVKM. This CDR3 is built from 15 residues. The V gene end was trimmed by 5 bases and the J gene end by 4 bases; junction bases not matched to a gene: 9. The CDR3 reads CASSAPTDRGYEQYF. CDR3 DNA: TGTGCCAGCAGTGCCCCTACGGACAGGGGTTACGAGCAGTACTTC. The complete variable domain, with remaining parts taken from reference TRBV28 and TRBJ2-7, reads DVKVTQSSRYLVKRTGEKVFLECVQDMDHENMFWYRQDPGLGLRLIYFSYDVKMKEKGDIPEGYSVSREKKERFSLILESASTNQTSMYLCASSAPTDRGYEQYFGPGTRLTVT.

The V gene is TRBV4-1, the J gene TRBJ2-4; possibly TRBD1 for D (6 bases). Trimming took off 2 bases at V and 3 bases at J, with 14 bases between the two ends. The CDR3 contains 16 residues. Germline V gene data show CDR1 as MGHRA and CDR2 as YSYEKL. Here the CDR3 DNA reads TGCGCCAGCAGCCAACCTGGACAGAACCTCAAAAACATTCAGTACTTC. It translates to CASSQPGQNLKNIQYF.

V is TRBV2 and J is TRBJ1-2, with D perhaps matching TRBD1 (5 bases). This CDR3 spans 12 amino acids. The ends were cut back, 9 bases at V and 1 base at J, with 9 bases in the middle. Germline loops: CDR1 SNHLY, CDR2 FYNNEI. DNA for the CDR3: TGTGCCAGGACACAGGTTAACTATGGCTACACCTTC. Translation gives CARTQVNYGYTF.

The chain joins TRBV5-4 to TRBJ2-5, with 14 bases fitting TRBD2. V lost 3 bases, J lost 3 bases, and 4 bases stayed unmatched. The CDR3 extends over 16 amino acids. Germline CDR1 and CDR2: SGHNT and YYREEE (reference sequence). This chain's CDR3 is CASSWGLAGVEETQYF. The CDR3 nucleotides are TGTGCCAGCAGCTGGGGACTAGCGGGAGTGGAAGAGACCCAGTACTTC.

This rearrangement joins TRBV7-9 to TRBJ2-1, with D tentatively TRBD2 (6 bases). Germline loops: CDR1 SEHNR, CDR2 FQNEAQ (reference sequence). Between the trimmed V and J ends, which lost 4 bases and 2 bases, there was a span of 15 bases. CDR3 length: 16 amino acids. DNA for the CDR3: TGTGCCAGCAGCTCGGCGGGCGGGAATACCTACAATGAGCAGTTCTTC. As protein: CASSSAGGNTYNEQFF.

V usage is TRBV5-1 and J usage is TRBJ1-5; D not resolved. In germline, CDR1 is SGHRS, CDR2 YFSETQ. Trimming took off 0 bases at V and 5 bases at J, with 9 bases between the two ends. This CDR3 has 14 amino acids. CDR3 in amino acids: CASSLDSGDQPQHF. The CDR3 coding sequence is TGCGCCAGCAGCTTGGATTCCGGAGATCAGCCCCAGCATTTT.

The genes are TRBV5-1 and TRBJ2-6; unclear D gene. V was pared by 4 bases and J by 0 bases, with 14 bases between. Germline CDR1 is SGHRS and CDR2 is YFSETQ. The CDR3 sequence is 17 residues long. CDR3 coding DNA: TGCGCCAGCAGCCTACGGACCTGGGACTCTGGGGCCAACGTCCTGACTTTC. It yields the protein CASSLRTWDSGANVLTF.

The V gene is TRBV6-5, the J gene TRBJ1-2, with TRBD1 as a possible D gene (5 bases). The CDR3 totals 15 residues. In germline, CDR1 is MNHEY, CDR2 SVGAGI. Trimming removed 1 base from V and 4 bases from J, with 13 bases in between. The CDR3 DNA reads as TGTGCCAGCAGTTACTTGAGGGGACCTAGCTATGGCTACACCTTC. It codes for CASSYLRGPSYGYTF.

This clone has just a few counts. The junction departs from the called germline gene at one end, perhaps through a read error. This chain connects TRBV30 to TRBJ1-5; D is undetermined. Germline CDR1 is GTSNPN and CDR2 is SVGIG (reference sequence). CDR3 length: 13 residues. The CDR3 loop is CAWSPDGKQPQHF. The DNA for the CDR3 is TGTGCCTGGTCCCCCGACGGCAAACAGCCCCAGCATTTT.

The chain uses TRBV30 and TRBJ2-1, with TRBD2 identical over 9 bases. V was pared by 0 bases and J by 4 bases, with 7 bases of the junction left unmatched. This CDR3 is 16 amino acids long. CDR1 and CDR2 (germline): GTSNPN, SVGIG (reference sequence). CDR3 in DNA: TGTGCCTGGAGTGTAAGACTAGCGGATCCTTACAATGAGCAGTTCTTC. Its protein is CAWSVRLADPYNEQFF.

The genes are TRBV2 and TRBJ1-1; D is perhaps TRBD1 (5 bases). The V end was cut by 4 bases, the J end by 1 base, with 13 bases between. Germline CDR1 and CDR2: SNHLY and FYNNEI. This CDR3 contains 15 residues. CDR3: CASSVLGVENTEAFF. The CDR3 DNA is TGTGCCAGCAGTGTTTTGGGGGTCGAGAACACTGAAGCTTTCTTT.

The chain combines TRBV18 with TRBJ1-5, with D unresolved. This CDR3 is built from 13 residues. Trimming removed 4 bases at V and 1 base at J, with 5 bases between. Germline CDR1 is KGHSH and CDR2 is LQKENI. The CDR3 is CASSQGSNQPQHF. CDR3 nucleotides: TGTGCCAGCTCACAAGGGAGCAATCAGCCCCAGCATTTT.

The chain has TRBV27 and TRBJ2-1; perhaps TRBD2 as D (6 bases). This CDR3 contains 16 residues. Trimming removed 5 bases at V and 5 bases at J, with 19 bases between. Germline values: CDR1 MNHEY, CDR2 SMNVEV (reference sequence). CDR3 loop: CASSRRWAGLNNEQFF. CDR3 bases: TGTGCCAGCAGTCGACGTTGGGCGGGGTTAAACAATGAGCAGTTCTTC.

The chain uses TRBV5-1 and TRBJ2-7, with 8 bases lining up with TRBD2. In germline, CDR1 is SGHRS, CDR2 YFSETQ. The V and J ends lost 3 bases and 2 bases, in that order; junction bases with no gene match: 13. The CDR3 length is 17 residues. CDR3 sequence reads: CASSYNPTSGDTYEQYF. The CDR3 DNA follows: TGCGCCAGCAGCTACAACCCAACTAGCGGAGACACCTACGAGCAGTACTTC. Together with reference TRBV5-1 and TRBJ2-7, the CDR3 gives the full variable domain: KAGVTQTPRYLIKTRGQQVTLSCSPISGHRSVSWYQQTPGQGLQFLFEYFSETQRNKGNFPGRFSGRQFSNSRSEMNVSTLELGDSALYLCASSYNPTSGDTYEQYFGPGTRLTVT.

The chain carries TRBV15 and TRBJ2-1; the D gene is possibly TRBD2 (6 bases). The V and J ends lost 5 bases and 4 bases respectively, with 12 bases between them. The CDR3 loop spans 14 amino acids. Germline-derived CDR1 and CDR2 are LNHNV and YYDKDF (reference sequence). CDR3 sequence reads: CATSPLAPYNEQFF. DNA of the CDR3: TGTGCCACCAGCCCCCTAGCGCCTTACAATGAGCAGTTCTTC.

This clone was counted only a few times. The chain carries TRBV7-9 and TRBJ1-2; D remains ambiguous. The CDR3 is 11 residues long. V was trimmed by 1 base and J by 10 bases, leaving 7 bases between them. The germline gives CDR1 SEHNR, CDR2 FQNEAQ (reference sequence). CDR3 coding DNA: TGTGCCAGCAGCTTAGGCGGGGACTACACCTTC. Translating it yields CASSLGGDYTF. Together with reference TRBV7-9 and TRBJ1-2, the CDR3 gives the full variable domain: DTGVSQNPRHKITKRGQNVTFRCDPISEHNRLYWYRQTLGQGPEFLTYFQNEAQLEKSRLLSDRFSAERPKGSFSTLEIQRTEQGDSAMYLCASSLGGDYTFGSGTRLTVV.